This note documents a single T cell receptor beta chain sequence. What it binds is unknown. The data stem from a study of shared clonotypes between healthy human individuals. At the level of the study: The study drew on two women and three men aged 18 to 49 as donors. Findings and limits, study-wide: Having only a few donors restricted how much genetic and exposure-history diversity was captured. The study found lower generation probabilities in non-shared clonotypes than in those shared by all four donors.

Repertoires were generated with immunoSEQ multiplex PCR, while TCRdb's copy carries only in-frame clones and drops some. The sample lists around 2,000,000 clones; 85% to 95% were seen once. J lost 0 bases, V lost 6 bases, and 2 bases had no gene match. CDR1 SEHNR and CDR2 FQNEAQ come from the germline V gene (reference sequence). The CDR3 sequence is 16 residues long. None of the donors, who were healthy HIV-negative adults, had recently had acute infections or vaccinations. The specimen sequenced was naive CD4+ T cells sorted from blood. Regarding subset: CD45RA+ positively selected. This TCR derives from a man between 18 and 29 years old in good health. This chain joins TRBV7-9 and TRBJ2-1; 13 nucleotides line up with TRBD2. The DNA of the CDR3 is TGTGCCAGCAGGACTAGCGGGGGGAGCTCCTACAATGAGCAGTTCTTC. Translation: CASRTSGGSSYNEQFF.